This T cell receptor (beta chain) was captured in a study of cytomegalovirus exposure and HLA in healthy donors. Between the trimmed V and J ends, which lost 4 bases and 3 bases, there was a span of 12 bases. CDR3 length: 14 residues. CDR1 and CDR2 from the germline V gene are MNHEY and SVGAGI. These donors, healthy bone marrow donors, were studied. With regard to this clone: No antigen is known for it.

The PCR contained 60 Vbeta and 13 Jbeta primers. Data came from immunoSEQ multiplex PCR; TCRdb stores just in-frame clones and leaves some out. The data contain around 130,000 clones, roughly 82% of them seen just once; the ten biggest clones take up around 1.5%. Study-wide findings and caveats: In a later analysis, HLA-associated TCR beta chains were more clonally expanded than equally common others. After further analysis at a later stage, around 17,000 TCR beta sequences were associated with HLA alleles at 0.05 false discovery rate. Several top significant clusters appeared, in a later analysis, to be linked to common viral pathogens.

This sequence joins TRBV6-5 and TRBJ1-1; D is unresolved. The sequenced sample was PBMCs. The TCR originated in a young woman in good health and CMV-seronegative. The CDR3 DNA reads TGTGCCAGCAGTTGGGGTGTAGCGGACACTGAAGCTTTCTTT. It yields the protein CASSWGVADTEAFF.